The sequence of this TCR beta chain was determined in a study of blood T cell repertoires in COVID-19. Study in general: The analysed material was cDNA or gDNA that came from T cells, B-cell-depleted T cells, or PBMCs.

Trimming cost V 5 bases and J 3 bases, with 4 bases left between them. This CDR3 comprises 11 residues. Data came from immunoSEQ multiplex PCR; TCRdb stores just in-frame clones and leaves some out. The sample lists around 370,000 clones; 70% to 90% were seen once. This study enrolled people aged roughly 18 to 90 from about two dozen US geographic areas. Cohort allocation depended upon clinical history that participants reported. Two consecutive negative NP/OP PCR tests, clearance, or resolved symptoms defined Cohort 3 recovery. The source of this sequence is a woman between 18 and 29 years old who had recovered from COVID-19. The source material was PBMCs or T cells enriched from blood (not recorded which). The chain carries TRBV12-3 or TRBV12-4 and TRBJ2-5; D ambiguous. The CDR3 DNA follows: TGTGCCAGCAGTCTAAAAGAGACCCAGTACTTC. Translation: CASSLKETQYF.